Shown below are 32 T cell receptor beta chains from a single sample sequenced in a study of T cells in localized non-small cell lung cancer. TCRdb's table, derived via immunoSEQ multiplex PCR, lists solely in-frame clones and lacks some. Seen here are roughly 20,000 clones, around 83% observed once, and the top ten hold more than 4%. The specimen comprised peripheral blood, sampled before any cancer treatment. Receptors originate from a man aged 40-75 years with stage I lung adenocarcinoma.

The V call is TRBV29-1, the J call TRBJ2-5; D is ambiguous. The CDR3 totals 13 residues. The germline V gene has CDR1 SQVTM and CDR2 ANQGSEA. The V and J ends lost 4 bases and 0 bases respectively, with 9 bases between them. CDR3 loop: CSVVSLYQETQYF. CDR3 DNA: TGCAGCGTTGTATCGTTGTACCAAGAGACCCAGTACTTC.

CDR3 protein: CASSQLAGVATDTQYF. The DNA for the CDR3 is TGCGCCAGCAGCCAATTAGCGGGAGTCGCGACAGATACGCAGTATTTT. The V gene is TRBV4-1, the J gene TRBJ2-3, with 9 positions matching TRBD2. This CDR3 comprises 16 residues. Germline trimming cut 2 bases from V and 3 bases from J; bases unmatched to any gene: 6. Germline assignment: CDR1 MGHRA and CDR2 YSYEKL.

In DNA, the CDR3 is TGTGCCAGCAGCTCAAGTCGCGAGCAGTACTTC. The encoded protein is CASSSSREQYF. The V call is TRBV5-4, the J call TRBJ2-7; the D is unclear. Germline CDR1 is SGHNT and CDR2 is YYREEE (reference sequence). The CDR3 covers 11 residues. The V gene lost 3 bases and the J gene lost 6 bases, with 7 bases spanning the gap.

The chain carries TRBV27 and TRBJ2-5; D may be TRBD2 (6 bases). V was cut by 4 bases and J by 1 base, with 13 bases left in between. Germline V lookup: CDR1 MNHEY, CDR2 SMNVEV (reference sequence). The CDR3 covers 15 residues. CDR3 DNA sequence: TGTGCCAGCAGTTCATGGGGCGGGGCCCAAGAGACCCAGTACTTC. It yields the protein CASSSWGGAQETQYF.

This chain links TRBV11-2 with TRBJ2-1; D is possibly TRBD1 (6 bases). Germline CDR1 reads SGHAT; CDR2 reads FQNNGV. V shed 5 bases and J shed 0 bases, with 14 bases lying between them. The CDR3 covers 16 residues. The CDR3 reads CASSRQDPSSYNEQFF. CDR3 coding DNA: TGTGCCAGCAGCAGACAGGACCCTAGCTCCTACAATGAGCAGTTCTTC.

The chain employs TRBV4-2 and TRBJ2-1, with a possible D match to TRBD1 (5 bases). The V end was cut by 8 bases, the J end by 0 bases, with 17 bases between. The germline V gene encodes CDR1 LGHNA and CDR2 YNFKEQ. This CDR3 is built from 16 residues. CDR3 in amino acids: CASHPRRGSSYNEQFF. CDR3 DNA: TGTGCCAGCCATCCACGTAGGGGAAGCTCCTACAATGAGCAGTTCTTC.

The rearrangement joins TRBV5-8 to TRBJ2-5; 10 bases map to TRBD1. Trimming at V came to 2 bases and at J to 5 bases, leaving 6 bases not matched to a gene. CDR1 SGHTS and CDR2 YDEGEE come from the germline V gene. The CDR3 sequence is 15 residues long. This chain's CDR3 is CASSFPTGGGETQYF. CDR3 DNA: TGTGCCAGCAGCTTTCCGACAGGGGGCGGGGAGACCCAGTACTTC. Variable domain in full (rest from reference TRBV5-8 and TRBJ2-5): EAGVTQSPTHLIKTRGQQATLRCSPISGHTSVYWYQQALGLGLQFLLWYDEGEERNRGNFPPRFSGRQFPNYSSELNVNALELEDSALYLCASSFPTGGGETQYFGPGTRLLVL.

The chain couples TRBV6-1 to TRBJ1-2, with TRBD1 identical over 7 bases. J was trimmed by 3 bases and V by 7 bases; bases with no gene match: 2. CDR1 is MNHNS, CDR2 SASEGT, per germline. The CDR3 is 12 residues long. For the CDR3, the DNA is TGTGCCAGCATGGGACAGCACTATGGCTACACCTTC. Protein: CASMGQHYGYTF.

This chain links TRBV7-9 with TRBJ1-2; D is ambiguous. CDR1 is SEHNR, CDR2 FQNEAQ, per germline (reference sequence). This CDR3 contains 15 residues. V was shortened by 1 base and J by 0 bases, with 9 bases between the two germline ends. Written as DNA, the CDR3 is TGTGCCAGCAGCTTAGAGGTCAGAACTAACTATGGCTACACCTTC. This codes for CASSLEVRTNYGYTF.

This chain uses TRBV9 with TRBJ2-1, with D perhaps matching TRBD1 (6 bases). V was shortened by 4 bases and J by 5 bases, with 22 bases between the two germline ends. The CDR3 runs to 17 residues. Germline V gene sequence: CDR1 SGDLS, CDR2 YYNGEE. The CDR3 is CASSTWPKGVSDNEQFF. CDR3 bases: TGTGCCAGCAGCACGTGGCCCAAGGGGGTTAGTGACAATGAGCAGTTCTTC.

CDR3 sequence reads: CASSFQGPNRPGQETQYF. The CDR3 DNA follows: TGTGCCAGCAGTTTTCAGGGGCCGAACCGCCCTGGGCAGGAGACCCAGTACTTC. The J gene is TRBJ2-5, the V gene TRBV28; possibly TRBD1 for D (6 bases). This CDR3 is built from 18 residues. Trimming shortened V by 3 bases and J by 5 bases, and 25 bases separated the two germline ends. Germline V gives CDR1 MDHEN, CDR2 SYDVKM.

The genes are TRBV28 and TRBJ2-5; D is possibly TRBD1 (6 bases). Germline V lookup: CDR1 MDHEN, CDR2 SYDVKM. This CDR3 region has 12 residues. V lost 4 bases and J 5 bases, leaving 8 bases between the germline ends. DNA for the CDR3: TGTGCCAGCAGTTCGACAGGCGAGACCCAGTACTTC. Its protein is CASSSTGETQYF.

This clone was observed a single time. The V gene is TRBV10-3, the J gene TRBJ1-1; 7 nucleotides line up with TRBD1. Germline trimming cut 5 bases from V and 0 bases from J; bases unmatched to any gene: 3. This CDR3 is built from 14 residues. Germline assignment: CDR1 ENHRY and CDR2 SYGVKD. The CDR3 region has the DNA TGTGCCATCAGTCCGGGACAGATGAACACTGAAGCTTTCTTT. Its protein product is CAISPGQMNTEAFF.

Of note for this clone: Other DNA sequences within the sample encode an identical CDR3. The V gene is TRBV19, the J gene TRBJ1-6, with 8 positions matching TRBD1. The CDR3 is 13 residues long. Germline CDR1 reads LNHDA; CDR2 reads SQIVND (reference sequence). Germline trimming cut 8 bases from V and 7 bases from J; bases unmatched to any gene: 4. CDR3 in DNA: TGTGCCAGTGGTGACAGGGGAAATTCACCCCTCCACTTT. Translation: CASGDRGNSPLHF.

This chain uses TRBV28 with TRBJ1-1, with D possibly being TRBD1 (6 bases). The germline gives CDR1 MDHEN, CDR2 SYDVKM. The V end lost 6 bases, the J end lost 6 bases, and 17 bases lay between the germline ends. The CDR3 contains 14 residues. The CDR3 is CASSWTAQGSEAFF. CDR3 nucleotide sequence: TGTGCCAGCAGCTGGACAGCGCAAGGGTCTGAAGCTTTCTTT. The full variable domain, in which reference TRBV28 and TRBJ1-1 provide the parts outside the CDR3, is DVKVTQSSRYLVKRTGEKVFLECVQDMDHENMFWYRQDPGLGLRLIYFSYDVKMKEKGDIPEGYSVSREKKERFSLILESASTNQTSMYLCASSWTAQGSEAFFGQGTRLTVV.

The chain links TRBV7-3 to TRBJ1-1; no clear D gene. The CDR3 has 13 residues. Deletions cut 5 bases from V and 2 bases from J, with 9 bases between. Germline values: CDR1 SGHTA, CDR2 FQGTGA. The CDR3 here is CASSPSANTEAFF. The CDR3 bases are TGTGCCAGCAGCCCCTCAGCCAACACTGAAGCTTTCTTT.

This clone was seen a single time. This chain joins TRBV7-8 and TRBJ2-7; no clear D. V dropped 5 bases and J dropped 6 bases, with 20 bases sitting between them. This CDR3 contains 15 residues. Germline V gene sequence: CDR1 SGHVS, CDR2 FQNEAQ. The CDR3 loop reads CASSVTWGTSGEQYF. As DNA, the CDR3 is TGTGCCAGCAGCGTAACTTGGGGTACTTCGGGCGAGCAGTACTTC.

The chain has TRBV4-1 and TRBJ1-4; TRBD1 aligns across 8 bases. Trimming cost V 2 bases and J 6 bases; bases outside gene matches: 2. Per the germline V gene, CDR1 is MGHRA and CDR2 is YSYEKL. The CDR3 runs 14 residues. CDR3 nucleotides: TGCGCCAGCAGCCAATACAGGGGGGATGAAAAACTGTTTTTT. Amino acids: CASSQYRGDEKLFF.

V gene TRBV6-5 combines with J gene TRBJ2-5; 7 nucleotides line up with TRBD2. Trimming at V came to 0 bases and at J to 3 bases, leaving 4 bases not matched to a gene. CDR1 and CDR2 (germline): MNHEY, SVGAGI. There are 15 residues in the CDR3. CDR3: CASSYSWGGEETQYF. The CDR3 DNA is TGTGCCAGCAGTTACTCATGGGGGGGGGAAGAGACCCAGTACTTC.

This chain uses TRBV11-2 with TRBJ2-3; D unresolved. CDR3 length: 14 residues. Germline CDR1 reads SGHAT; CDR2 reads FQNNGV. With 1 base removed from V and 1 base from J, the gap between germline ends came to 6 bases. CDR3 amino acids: CASSLGQGTDTQYF. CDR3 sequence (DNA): TGTGCCAGCAGCTTAGGTCAGGGCACAGATACGCAGTATTTT.

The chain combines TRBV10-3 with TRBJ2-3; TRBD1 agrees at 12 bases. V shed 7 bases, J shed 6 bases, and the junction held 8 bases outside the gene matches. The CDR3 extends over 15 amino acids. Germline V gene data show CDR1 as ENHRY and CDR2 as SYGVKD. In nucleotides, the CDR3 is TGTGCCATCACCGAAGGGGACAGGGGGCTCGATACGCAGTATTTT. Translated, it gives CAITEGDRGLDTQYF.

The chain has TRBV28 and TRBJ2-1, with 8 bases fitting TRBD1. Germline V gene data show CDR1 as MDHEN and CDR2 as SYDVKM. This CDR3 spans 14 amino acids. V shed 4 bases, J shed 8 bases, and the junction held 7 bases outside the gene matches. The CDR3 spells CASSSGQVIDEQFF. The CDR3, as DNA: TGTGCCAGCAGTTCGGGACAGGTTATAGATGAGCAGTTCTTC.

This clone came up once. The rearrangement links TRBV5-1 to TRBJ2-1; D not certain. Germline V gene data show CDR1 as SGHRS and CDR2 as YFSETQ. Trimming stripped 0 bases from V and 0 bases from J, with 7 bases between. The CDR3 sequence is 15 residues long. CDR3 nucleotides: TGCGCCAGCAGCTTGGGACTTGCCTCCTACAATGAGCAGTTCTTC. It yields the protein CASSLGLASYNEQFF.

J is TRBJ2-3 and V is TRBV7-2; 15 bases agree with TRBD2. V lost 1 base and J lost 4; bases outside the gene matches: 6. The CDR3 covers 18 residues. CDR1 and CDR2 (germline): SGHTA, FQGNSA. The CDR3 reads CASSLVRTSGGAADTQYF. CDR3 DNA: TGTGCCAGCAGCTTAGTCCGGACTAGCGGGGGGGCCGCAGATACGCAGTATTTT. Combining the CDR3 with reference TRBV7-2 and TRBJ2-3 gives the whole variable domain GAGVSQSPSNKVTEKGKDVELRCDPISGHTALYWYRQSLGQGLEFLIYFQGNSAPDKSGLPSDRFSAERTGGSVSTLTIQRTQQEDSAVYLCASSLVRTSGGAADTQYFGPGTRLTVL.

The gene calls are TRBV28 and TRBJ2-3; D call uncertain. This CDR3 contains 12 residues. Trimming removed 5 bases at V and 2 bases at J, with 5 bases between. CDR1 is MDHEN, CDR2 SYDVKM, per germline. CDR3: CASSTPTDTQYF. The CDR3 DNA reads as TGTGCCAGCAGTACGCCCACAGATACGCAGTATTTT.

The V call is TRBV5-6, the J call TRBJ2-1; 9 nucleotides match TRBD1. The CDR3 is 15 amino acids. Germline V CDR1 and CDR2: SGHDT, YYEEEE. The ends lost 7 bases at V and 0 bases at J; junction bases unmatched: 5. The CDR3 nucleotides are TGTGCCAGCTGGGGGACAGGGAGCTCCTACAATGAGCAGTTCTTC. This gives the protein CASWGTGSSYNEQFF.

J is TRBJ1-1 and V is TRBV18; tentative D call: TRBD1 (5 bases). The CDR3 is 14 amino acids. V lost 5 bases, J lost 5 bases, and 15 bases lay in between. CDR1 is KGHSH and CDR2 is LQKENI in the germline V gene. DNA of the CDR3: TGTGCCAGCTCATTAGACCTGGGGGGAACTGAAGCTTTCTTT. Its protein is CASSLDLGGTEAFF.

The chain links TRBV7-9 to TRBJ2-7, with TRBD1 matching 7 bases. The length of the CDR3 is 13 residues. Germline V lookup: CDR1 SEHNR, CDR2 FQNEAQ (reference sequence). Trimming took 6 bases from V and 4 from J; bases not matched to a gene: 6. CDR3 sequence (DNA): TGTGCCAGCAGATCGGCCAGGGGGTACGAGCAGTACTTC. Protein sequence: CASRSARGYEQYF.

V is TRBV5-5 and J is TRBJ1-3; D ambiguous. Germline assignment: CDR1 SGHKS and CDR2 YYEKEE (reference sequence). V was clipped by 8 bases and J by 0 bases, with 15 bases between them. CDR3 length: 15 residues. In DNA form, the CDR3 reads TGTGCCAGTGCCCCTACATTGAGCTCTGGAAACACCATATATTTT. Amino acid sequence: CASAPTLSSGNTIYF.

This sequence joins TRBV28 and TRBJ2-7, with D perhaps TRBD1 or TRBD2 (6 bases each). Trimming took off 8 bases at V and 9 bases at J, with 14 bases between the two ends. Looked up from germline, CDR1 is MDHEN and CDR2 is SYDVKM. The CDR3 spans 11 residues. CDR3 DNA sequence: TGTGCCAGCGGATGGGGGGCCGGGCAGTACTTC. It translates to CASGWGAGQYF.

The DNA for the CDR3 is TGTGCCAGCAGCCCGGAAGGGGACCACTCCTACGAGCAGTACTTC. Protein sequence: CASSPEGDHSYEQYF. The chain links TRBV5-6 to TRBJ2-7, with D perhaps TRBD1 or TRBD2 (5 bases each). The length of the CDR3 is 15 residues. Looked up from germline, CDR1 is SGHDT and CDR2 is YYEEEE. Trimming took 4 bases from V and 0 from J, leaving 14 bases between them.

The CDR3 DNA follows: TGTGCCAGCAGCACCCTCGGACAGACTTTAGAAGAAAAACTGTTTTTT. It codes for CASSTLGQTLEEKLFF. The chain has TRBV9 and TRBJ1-4; D is perhaps TRBD1 (6 bases). The CDR3 covers 16 residues. Trimming left V 4 bases short and J 8 bases short, with 21 bases between. Germline assignment: CDR1 SGDLS and CDR2 YYNGEE.